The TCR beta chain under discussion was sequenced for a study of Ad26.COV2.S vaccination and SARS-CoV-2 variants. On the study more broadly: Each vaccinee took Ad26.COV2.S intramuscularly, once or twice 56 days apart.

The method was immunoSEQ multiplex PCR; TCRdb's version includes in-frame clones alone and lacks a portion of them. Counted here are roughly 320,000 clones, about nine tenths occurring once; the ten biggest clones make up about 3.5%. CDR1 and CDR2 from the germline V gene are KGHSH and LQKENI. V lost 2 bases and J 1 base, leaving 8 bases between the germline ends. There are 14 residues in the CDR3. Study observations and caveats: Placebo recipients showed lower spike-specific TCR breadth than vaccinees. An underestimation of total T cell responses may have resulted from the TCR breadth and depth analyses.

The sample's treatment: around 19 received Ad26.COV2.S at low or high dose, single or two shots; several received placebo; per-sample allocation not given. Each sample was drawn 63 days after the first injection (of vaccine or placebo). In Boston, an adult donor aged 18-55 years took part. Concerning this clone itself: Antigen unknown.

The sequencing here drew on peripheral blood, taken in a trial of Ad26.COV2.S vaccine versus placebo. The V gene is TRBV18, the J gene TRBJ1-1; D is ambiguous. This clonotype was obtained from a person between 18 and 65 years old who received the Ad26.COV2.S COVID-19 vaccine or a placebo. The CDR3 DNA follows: TGTGCCAGCTCACCAGGGATTTCGAACACTGAAGCTTTCTTT. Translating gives CASSPGISNTEAFF.